One and the same sample provided the 29 T cell receptor beta chains below, sequenced in a study of T cell responses to AZD1222 COVID-19 vaccine. The protocol was immunoSEQ multiplex PCR, while the TCRdb copy is restricted to in-frame clones and leaves out a portion. The sample contains some 50,000 clones, around 80% of which appear only once. The starting material was peripheral blood, obtained on day 0 of MenACWY control vaccination. The receptors were gathered from an adult in good health.

V is TRBV2 and J is TRBJ2-4; D unclear. The CDR3 contains 11 residues. CDR1 and CDR2 from the germline V gene are SNHLY and FYNNEI. Trimming removed 3 bases from V and 8 bases from J, with 5 bases in between. The CDR3, as DNA: TGTGCCAGCAGTGAGGCGGACATTCAGTACTTC. Translation: CASSEADIQYF.

V gene TRBV14 combines with J gene TRBJ1-6, with D maybe TRBD1 (5 bases). The CDR3 spans 14 residues. Germline CDR1 reads SGHDN; CDR2 reads FVKESK. With 3 bases removed from V and 10 bases from J, the gap between germline ends came to 13 bases. The CDR3 DNA reads TGTGCCAGCAGCCATGGGGGATTTAGGTCACCCCTCCACTTT. Encoded protein: CASSHGGFRSPLHF.

This chain uses TRBV15 with TRBJ1-5, with D unclear. The CDR3 is made up of 12 amino acids. V was cut by 7 bases and J by 6 bases, with 10 bases left in between. Germline assignment: CDR1 LNHNV and CDR2 YYDKDF (reference sequence). The CDR3 bases are TGTGCCACCAAAATGGGTCGTCAGCCCCAGCATTTT. Its translation is CATKMGRQPQHF.

This chain joins TRBV19 and TRBJ2-1, with TRBD2 matching over 13 bases. With 3 bases clipped from V and 4 bases from J, the junction kept 3 bases outside the gene matches. This CDR3 has 16 residues. Germline loops: CDR1 LNHDA, CDR2 SQIVND (reference sequence). CDR3 amino acids: CASSITSGRAYNEQFF. The CDR3 bases are TGTGCCAGTAGTATTACTAGCGGGAGGGCGTACAATGAGCAGTTCTTC.

The gene calls are TRBV5-1 and TRBJ2-2; the D gene is possibly TRBD2 (6 bases). This CDR3 has 17 amino acids. V was cut by 2 bases and J by 3 bases, with 17 bases left in between. CDR1 SGHRS and CDR2 YFSETQ come from the germline V gene. The CDR3 here is CASSLLSGSGYTGELFF. As DNA, the CDR3 is TGCGCCAGCAGCTTATTATCCGGGAGTGGGTACACCGGGGAGCTGTTTTTT.

The J gene is TRBJ2-7, the V gene TRBV5-6; no definite D call. The CDR3 contains 15 residues. Trimming removed 1 base from V and 0 bases from J, with 11 bases in between. CDR1 SGHDT and CDR2 YYEEEE come from the germline V gene. DNA for the CDR3: TGTGCCAGCAGCTTGAAACACATAGACTCCTACGAGCAGTACGTC. Translation: CASSLKHIDSYEQYV.

The gene calls are TRBV9 and TRBJ1-6, with TRBD1 identical over 7 bases. CDR1 SGDLS and CDR2 YYNGEE come from the germline V gene. The CDR3 sequence is 14 residues long. V trimming: 2 bases; J trimming: 8 bases; junction bases outside the gene matches: 4. The CDR3 loop reads CASSVTGLDSPLHF. For the CDR3, the DNA is TGTGCCAGCAGCGTGACAGGGTTGGATTCACCCCTCCACTTT.

This chain uses TRBV7-2 with TRBJ1-1; a possible D gene is TRBD1 (5 bases). The germline V gene encodes CDR1 SGHTA and CDR2 FQGNSA. The germline V and J ends were trimmed by 1 base and 1 base, with 10 bases remaining between them. This CDR3 contains 15 residues. The CDR3 nucleotides read TGTGCCAGCAGCTTAGGGGCCGGGGGGAACACTGAAGCTTTCTTT. This encodes CASSLGAGGNTEAFF.

About this clone itself: This may be a read error, as it is one base from a much larger clone. The same CDR3 also results from other DNA sequences found in this sample. The V and J genes are TRBV3-1 (or the pseudogene TRBV3-2) and TRBJ2-2; 8 bases align to TRBD2. The junction had 8 bases not matched to a gene; V was cut back by 4 bases and J by 7 bases. The CDR3 sequence is 15 residues long. From germline, CDR1 is LGHDT and CDR2 YNNKEL (reference sequence). As DNA, the CDR3 is TGTGCCAGCAGCCCCCGGGGGGGGGCGGGCGGGGAGCTGTTTTTT. This encodes CASSPRGGAGGELFF.

The J gene is TRBJ2-7, the V gene TRBV12-3 or TRBV12-4, with D possibly TRBD1 on 6 matching bases. V lost 0 bases and J 7 bases, leaving 7 bases between the germline ends. The CDR3 sequence is 12 residues long. CDR3 protein: CASSLAGGEQYF. CDR3 in DNA: TGTGCCAGCAGTTTAGCAGGGGGTGAGCAGTACTTC.

V and J are TRBV2 and TRBJ2-5; no definite D call. The germline V gene has CDR1 SNHLY and CDR2 FYNNEI. The CDR3 totals 11 residues. Deletions cut 4 bases from V and 4 bases from J, with 4 bases between. The DNA of the CDR3 is TGTGCCAGCAGTGTTATAGAGACCCAGTACTTC. This encodes CASSVIETQYF.

The J gene is TRBJ1-4, the V gene TRBV12-3 or TRBV12-4; possible D gene TRBD1, 5 bases. The V end was cut by 6 bases, the J end by 5 bases, with 10 bases between. The CDR3 runs to 13 residues. As DNA, the CDR3 is TGTGCCAGCAGCCCGGACACAAATGAAAAACTGTTTTTT. Its translation is CASSPDTNEKLFF.

The chain links TRBV30 to TRBJ1-4, with D possibly TRBD1 on 5 matching bases. V lost 3 bases and J lost 5, with 16 bases in between. The CDR3 is 15 residues long. Germline V gives CDR1 GTSNPN, CDR2 SVGIG (reference sequence). Here the CDR3 reads CAWSIPGRRNEKLFF. The CDR3 DNA reads as TGTGCCTGGAGCATACCGGGACGGAGAAATGAAAAACTGTTTTTT.

This chain connects TRBV3-1 (or the pseudogene TRBV3-2) to TRBJ2-2, with D unresolved. Trimming stripped 4 bases from V and 6 bases from J, with 12 bases between. This CDR3 is built from 14 residues. Per the germline V gene, CDR1 is LGHDT and CDR2 is YNNKEL (reference sequence). The CDR3 region has the DNA TGTGCCAGCAGCCCCTTGGCAGGCCCCGGGGAGCTGTTTTTT. Its translation: CASSPLAGPGELFF.

The rearrangement links TRBV7-8 to TRBJ2-5; 7 positions match TRBD1. The CDR3 sequence is 17 residues long. J lost 4 bases, V lost 9 bases, and 20 bases had no gene match. CDR1 and CDR2 from the germline V gene are SGHVS and FQNEAQ. The CDR3 protein is CASTRHRTGKGGETQYF. The DNA for the CDR3 is TGTGCCAGTACCAGACACAGGACAGGAAAGGGCGGAGAGACCCAGTACTTC.

The gene calls are TRBV19 and TRBJ1-2; D unresolved. Germline CDR1 LNHDA, CDR2 SQIVND (reference sequence). V was trimmed by 5 bases and J by 3 bases, leaving 13 bases between them. This CDR3 spans 14 amino acids. DNA of the CDR3: TGTGCCAGTAGTCAGACATTCTCCTACTATGGCTACACCTTC. It yields the protein CASSQTFSYYGYTF.

The rearrangement uses TRBV9 and TRBJ1-1, with a tentative D call TRBD1 (5 bases). The length of the CDR3 is 16 residues. Trimming cost V 0 bases and J 0 bases, with 12 bases left between them. CDR1 is SGDLS, CDR2 YYNGEE, per germline. CDR3 DNA sequence: TGTGCCAGCAGCGTAGACCCCACGGGGGTGAACACTGAAGCTTTCTTT. Protein sequence: CASSVDPTGVNTEAFF.

This clone was observed a few times. The J gene is TRBJ1-2, the V gene TRBV5-8; 8 bases fit TRBD1. The V gene end was trimmed by 4 bases and the J gene end by 4 bases; junction bases not matched to a gene: 9. The V gene's germline CDR1 is SGHTS and CDR2 YDEGEE. This CDR3 has 15 amino acids. The CDR3: CASSDTDRDGYGYTF. The CDR3 DNA sequence: TGTGCCAGCAGCGATACGGACAGGGATGGCTATGGCTACACCTTC.

V and J are TRBV5-1 and TRBJ1-2; D is undetermined. The germline gives CDR1 SGHRS, CDR2 YFSETQ. Trimming shortened V by 2 bases and J by 4 bases, and 12 bases separated the two germline ends. This CDR3 has 14 residues. CDR3 nucleotides: TGCGCCAGCAGCTTCGAGGGAGAGGGCTATGGCTACACCTTC. It specifies CASSFEGEGYGYTF.

This clone was counted once. The rearrangement uses TRBV27 and TRBJ1-1, with a possible D match to TRBD1 (6 bases). Trimming shortened V by 4 bases and J by 3 bases, and 12 bases separated the two germline ends. The CDR3 consists of 14 residues. Germline V gives CDR1 MNHEY, CDR2 SMNVEV (reference sequence). CDR3 protein: CASSWEGGDTEAFF. The CDR3 nucleotides read TGTGCCAGCAGTTGGGAAGGGGGGGACACTGAAGCTTTCTTT.

The table lists this clone with a few counts. The chain is built from TRBV5-6 and TRBJ2-4, with D possibly matching TRBD2 (5 bases). The CDR3 runs 17 residues. Germline loops: CDR1 SGHDT, CDR2 YYEEEE. Trimming removed 4 bases at V and 2 bases at J, with 19 bases between. In DNA, the CDR3 is TGTGCCAGCAGCCAGTTGGGGATGGGAGACTCCAAAAACATTCAGTACTTC. Residues: CASSQLGMGDSKNIQYF.

The chain joins TRBV29-1 to TRBJ2-5, with 7 positions matching TRBD2. V dropped 6 bases and J dropped 5; count of bases not matched to a gene: 6. The CDR3 runs to 12 residues. CDR1 is SQVTM and CDR2 is ANQGSEA in the germline V gene. The CDR3 DNA sequence: TGCAGCGTAAGCGGGATGGGTGAGACCCAGTACTTC. Protein: CSVSGMGETQYF. Full variable domain (missing parts from reference TRBV29-1 and TRBJ2-5): SAVISQKPSRDICQRGTSLTIQCQVDSQVTMMFWYRQQPGQSLTLIATANQGSEATYESGFVIDKFPISRPNLTFSTLTVSNMSPEDSSIYLCSVSGMGETQYFGPGTRLLVL.

The chain recombines TRBV9 with TRBJ2-6; 9 nucleotides line up with TRBD1. Trimming removed 3 bases from V and 3 bases from J; junction bases left unmatched: 19. Germline V CDR1 and CDR2: SGDLS, YYNGEE. The CDR3 is 21 residues long. CDR3 coding DNA: TGTGCCAGCAGCGGAGCCGGGACAGGGAGCTCAGTGGCGTATGGGGCCAACGTCCTGACTTTC. Amino acid sequence: CASSGAGTGSSVAYGANVLTF.

V and J are TRBV7-9 and TRBJ1-2; D gene unclear. There are 13 residues in the CDR3. V lost 5 bases and J lost 4, with 11 bases in between. The germline gives CDR1 SEHNR, CDR2 FQNEAQ (reference sequence). CDR3 in amino acids: CASSLLDVYGYTF. The DNA of the CDR3 is TGTGCCAGCAGCCTACTAGACGTCTATGGCTACACCTTC.

The V and J genes are TRBV5-1 and TRBJ1-2, with TRBD1 as a possible D gene (6 bases). Trimming removed 0 bases from V and 3 bases from J, with 12 bases in between. Looked up from germline, CDR1 is SGHRS and CDR2 is YFSETQ. The CDR3 has 15 amino acids. The CDR3 DNA follows: TGCGCCAGCAGCTTGGTTGGGGGACAAGACTATGGCTACACCTTC. Residues: CASSLVGGQDYGYTF.

This rearrangement joins TRBV18 to TRBJ1-2; D may be TRBD1 (6 bases). The CDR3 loop spans 17 amino acids. The ends were cut back, 3 bases at V and 6 bases at J, with 23 bases in the middle. Germline CDR1 KGHSH, CDR2 LQKENI. The CDR3 loop reads CASSPSTPTRGQNGYTF. The CDR3 bases are TGTGCCAGCTCACCGTCTACCCCCACCCGGGGGCAGAATGGCTACACCTTC.

The chain has TRBV19 and TRBJ1-1, with unresolved D. Germline V gene data show CDR1 as LNHDA and CDR2 as SQIVND (reference sequence). This CDR3 has 16 amino acids. Trimming took 6 bases from V and 7 from J, leaving 24 bases between them. This chain's CDR3 is CASSLSYRSPPREAFF. The CDR3 DNA is TGTGCCAGTAGCCTCTCCTACAGAAGCCCGCCCCGTGAAGCTTTCTTT.

This chain links TRBV27 with TRBJ2-1; TRBD2 matches 9 bases. Looked up from germline, CDR1 is MNHEY and CDR2 is SMNVEV (reference sequence). V was pared by 4 bases and J by 4 bases, with 8 bases of the junction left unmatched. The CDR3 extends over 16 amino acids. Here the CDR3 reads CASSSILAGPYNEQFF. CDR3 in DNA: TGTGCCAGCAGTTCAATACTAGCGGGTCCATACAATGAGCAGTTCTTC.

In this sample, this clone turned up a few times. This rearrangement joins TRBV30 to TRBJ1-1; tentatively, D is TRBD1 (5 bases). The V end lost 0 bases, the J end lost 4 bases, and 9 bases lay between the germline ends. CDR1 and CDR2 from the germline V gene are GTSNPN and SVGIG (reference sequence). CDR3 length: 13 amino acids. The CDR3 region is CAWSVTAGTEAFF. CDR3 DNA sequence: TGTGCCTGGAGTGTGACAGCGGGCACTGAAGCTTTCTTT.